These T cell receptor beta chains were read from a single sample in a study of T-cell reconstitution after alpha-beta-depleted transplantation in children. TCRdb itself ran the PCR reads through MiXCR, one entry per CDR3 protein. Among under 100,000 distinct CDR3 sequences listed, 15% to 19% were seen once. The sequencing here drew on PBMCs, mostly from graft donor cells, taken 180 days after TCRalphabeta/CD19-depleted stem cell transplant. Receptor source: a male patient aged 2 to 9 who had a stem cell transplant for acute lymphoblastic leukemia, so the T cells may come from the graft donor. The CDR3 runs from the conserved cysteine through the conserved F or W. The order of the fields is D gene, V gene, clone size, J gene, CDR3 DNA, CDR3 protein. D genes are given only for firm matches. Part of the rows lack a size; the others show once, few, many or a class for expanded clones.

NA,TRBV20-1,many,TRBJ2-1,TGCAGTGCTAGGCGGGATGAGCAGTTCTTC,CSARRDEQFF
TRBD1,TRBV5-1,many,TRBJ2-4,TGCGCCAGCAGTACTACAGGGGGCGCATCCAAAAACATTCAGTACTTC,CASSTTGGASKNIQYF
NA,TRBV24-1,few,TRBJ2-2,TGTGCCACCAGTGACCGGGGACCGGCCACCGGGGAGCTGTTTTTT,CATSDRGPATGELFF
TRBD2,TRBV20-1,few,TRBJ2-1,TGCAGTGCTCCACTCGGAGCGGGGGGGCTAAATGAGCAGTTCTTC,CSAPLGAGGLNEQFF
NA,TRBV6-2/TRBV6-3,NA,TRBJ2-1,TGTGCCAGCAGGACGACAGAGACCTACAATGAGCAGTTCTTC,CASRTTETYNEQFF
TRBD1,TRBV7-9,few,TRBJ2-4,TGTGCCAGCAGCCCTCCAGGGGGTGGCAAAAACATTCAGTACTTC,CASSPPGGGKNIQYF
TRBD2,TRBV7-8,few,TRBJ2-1,TGTGCCAGCAGCGCGGGACTAGCGGGCCACAATGAGCAGTTCTTC,CASSAGLAGHNEQFF
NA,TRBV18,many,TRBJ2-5,TGTGCCAGTGCTGACGGGGGGCAAAAAGAAGAGACCCAGTACTTC,CASADGGQKEETQYF
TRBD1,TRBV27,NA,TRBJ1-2,TGTGCCAGCAGTCCCCAAGACAGGGCCTATGGCTACACCTTC,CASSPQDRAYGYTF
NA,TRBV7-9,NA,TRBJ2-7,TGTGCCAGCAGCCCAGACCTACACTACGAGCAGTACTTC,CASSPDLHYEQYF
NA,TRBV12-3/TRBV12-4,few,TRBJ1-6,TGTGCCAGCAGTTTAACGGGGACTTCGCCCCTCCACTTT,CASSLTGTSPLHF
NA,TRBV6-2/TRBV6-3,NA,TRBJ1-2,TGTGCCAGCAGTTACTCTACAGGAGCAAAATATGGCTACACCTTC,CASSYSTGAKYGYTF
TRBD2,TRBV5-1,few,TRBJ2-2,TGCGCCAGCAGCACCCGACTAGCGGGGACCGGGGAGCTGTTTTTT,CASSTRLAGTGELFF
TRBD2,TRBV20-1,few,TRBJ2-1,TGCAGTGGGGAAGGTAGCGGGGTTTCCTACAATGAGCAGTTCTTC,CSGEGSGVSYNEQFF
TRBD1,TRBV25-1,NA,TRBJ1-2,TGTGCCAGCAGTGGTGCCGACAGGGCCCTTTATGGCTACACCTTC,CASSGADRALYGYTF
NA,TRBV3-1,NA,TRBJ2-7,TGTGCCAGCAGCCAAGGACAGGCCGCGGCCTACGAGCAGTACTTC,CASSQGQAAAYEQYF
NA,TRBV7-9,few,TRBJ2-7,TGTGCCAGCAGCTCTCGGGGAAGCTCCTACGAGCAGTACTTC,CASSSRGSSYEQYF
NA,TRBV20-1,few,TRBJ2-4,TGCAGTGCTAAGGGGGGCGCCGGGATGGCCAAAAACATTCAGTACTTC,CSAKGGAGMAKNIQYF
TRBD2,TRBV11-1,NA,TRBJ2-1,TGTGCCAGCAGCCCCAGCAGGGCTAGCGGGAACCTCCGCTCCTACAATGAGCAGTTCTTC,CASSPSRASGNLRSYNEQFF
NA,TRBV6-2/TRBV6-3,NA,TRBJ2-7,TGTGCCGGGTACGAGCAGTACTTC,CAGYEQYF
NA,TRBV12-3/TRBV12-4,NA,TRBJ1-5,TGTGCCAGCAGGTCGGAGGTTGGCAATCAGCCCCAGCATTTT,CASRSEVGNQPQHF
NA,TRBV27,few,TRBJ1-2,TGTGCCAGCAGCGGACTCCGGGGGGGTAACTATGGCTACACCTTC,CASSGLRGGNYGYTF
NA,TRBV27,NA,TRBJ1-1,TGTGCCAGCACAGAACCGAACACTGAAGCTTTCTTT,CASTEPNTEAFF
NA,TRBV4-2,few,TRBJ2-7,TGTGCCAGCAGCCAAGATCTGGCGCCCTACGAGCAGTACTTC,CASSQDLAPYEQYF
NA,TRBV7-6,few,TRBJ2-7,TGTGCCAGCAGCTTAGATGCAGCGATGGAGCAGTACTTC,CASSLDAAMEQYF
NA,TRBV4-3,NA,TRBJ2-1,TGCGCCAGCAGCCAGGCCCTTGGGGGGCGGGATGAGCAGTTCTTC,CASSQALGGRDEQFF
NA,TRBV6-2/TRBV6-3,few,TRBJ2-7,TGTGCCAGCAGTTACTCAGGCCCAGGGATGGTCGTGGACGAGCAGTACTTC,CASSYSGPGMVVDEQYF
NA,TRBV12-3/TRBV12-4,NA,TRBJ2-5,TGTGCCAGCAGTTTACCCTCGGAGGGCTGGGGGACCCAGTACTTC,CASSLPSEGWGTQYF
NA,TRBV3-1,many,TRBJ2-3,TGTGCCAGCAGCCAAGATACCCGAGGGACGCAGTATTTT,CASSQDTRGTQYF
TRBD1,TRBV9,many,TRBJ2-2,TGTGCCAGCAGCGTAGGGTGGACAGGGCGCACCGGGGAGCTGTTTTTT,CASSVGWTGRTGELFF
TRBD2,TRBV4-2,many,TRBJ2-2,TGTGCCAGCAGCCCGACGTGGCTAGCGGGGGGGCCGGTCACCGGGGAGCTGTTTTTT,CASSPTWLAGGPVTGELFF
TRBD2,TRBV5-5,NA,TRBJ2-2,TGTGCCAGCAGCCGGACTAGCGGAAACACCGGGGAGCTGTTTTTT,CASSRTSGNTGELFF
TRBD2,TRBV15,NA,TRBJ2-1,TGTGCCACCGGCGGGGGGTACAATGAGCAGTTCTTC,CATGGGYNEQFF
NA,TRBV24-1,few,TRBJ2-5,TGTGCCACCAGTGATTCCTCGAAACCCGGGGGACAAGAGACCCAGTACTTC,CATSDSSKPGGQETQYF
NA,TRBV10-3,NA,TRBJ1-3,TGTGCGACGGGGGCGCATTTGGGAAACACCATATATTTT,CATGAHLGNTIYF
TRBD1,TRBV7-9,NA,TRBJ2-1,TGTGCCAGCAGCCATCGGGACAGGGGGGATGAGCAGTTCTTC,CASSHRDRGDEQFF
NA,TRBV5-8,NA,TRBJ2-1,TGTGCCAGCAGCCGGACAGAATTAAGTCTTGCAAGCAATGAGCAGTTCTTC,CASSRTELSLASNEQFF
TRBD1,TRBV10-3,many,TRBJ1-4,TGTGCCATCAGTGAGGATTACAGGGGCCTTAATGAAAAACTGTTTTTT,CAISEDYRGLNEKLFF
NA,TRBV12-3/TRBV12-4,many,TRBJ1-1,TGTGCCAGCAGTTTATCGGTGTTGGTGGGGATAACTGAAGCTTTCTTT,CASSLSVLVGITEAFF
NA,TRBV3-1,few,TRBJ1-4,TGTGCCAGCAGCCAGGTTCCTCAACCAAGTGGAAAACTGTTTTTT,CASSQVPQPSGKLFF
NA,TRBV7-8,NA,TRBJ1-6,TGTGCCAGCAGCCCTGTCCCAGGGAGCGATTCACCCCTCCACTTT,CASSPVPGSDSPLHF
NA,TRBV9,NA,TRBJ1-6,TGTGCCAGCAGCGGTAATTCACCCCTCCACTTT,CASSGNSPLHF
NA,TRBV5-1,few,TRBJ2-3,TGCGCCAGCAGCTTGGATCCCGCAGATACGCAGTATTTT,CASSLDPADTQYF
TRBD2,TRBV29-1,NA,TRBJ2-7,TGCAGCGTTGAGGCAGTGAGCGGGGGGCTCTACGAGCAGTACTTC,CSVEAVSGGLYEQYF
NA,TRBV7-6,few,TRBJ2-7,TGTGCCAGCAGCTTAGGGCCCACAGGGCCTTACGAGCAGTACTTC,CASSLGPTGPYEQYF
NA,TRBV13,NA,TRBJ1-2,TGTGCCAGCAGCTCATCCGGTCCCTATGGCTACACCTTC,CASSSSGPYGYTF
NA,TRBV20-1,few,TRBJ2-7,TGCAGTGCTAGAGATCATGGGGTTACACCTTACGAGCAGTACTTC,CSARDHGVTPYEQYF
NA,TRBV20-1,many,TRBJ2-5,TGCAGTGCTCCCCAACCTACCTACGAAGAGACCCAGTACTTC,CSAPQPTYEETQYF
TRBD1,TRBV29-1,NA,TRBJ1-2,TGCAGCGTCCAGGGGGGCAGGGAGGGGGTGGACTATGGCTACACCTTC,CSVQGGREGVDYGYTF